This entry lists 32 T cell receptor beta chains sequenced from one sample in a study of shared clonotypes between healthy human individuals. TCRdb's table, derived via immunoSEQ multiplex PCR, lists solely in-frame clones and lacks some. The sample consists of more than 2 million clones, roughly 95% of them appearing once. CD45RO-negative, CCR7-positively selected cells formed the naive CD8 fraction, excluding terminally differentiated effector memory CD45RA+ cells. Material: naive CD8+ T cells sorted from blood. These receptors were taken from a young man in good health.

The chain joins TRBV28 to TRBJ1-1, with a possible D match to TRBD1 (5 bases). CDR3 length: 15 residues. Trimming took off 8 bases at V and 0 bases at J, with 16 bases between the two ends. The germline V gene encodes CDR1 MDHEN and CDR2 SYDVKM. CDR3 protein: CASLQRGPLNTEAFF. DNA of the CDR3: TGTGCCAGCCTTCAACGGGGCCCACTGAACACTGAAGCTTTCTTT.

This clone was detected once. One end of the junction is discordant with germline, which a read error may explain. The chain couples TRBV29-1 to TRBJ2-7; D remains ambiguous. The CDR3 extends over 11 amino acids. Germline lookup yields CDR1 SQVTM and CDR2 ANQGSEA. The CDR3 reads CSVDVDYEQCF. The CDR3 DNA sequence: TGCAGCGTTGATGTGGATTACGAGCAGTGCTTC.

V gene TRBV7-2 combines with J gene TRBJ2-3; weak D call: TRBD1 (5 bases). V was clipped by 4 bases and J by 2 bases, with 10 bases between them. The CDR3 has 14 amino acids. The germline V gene has CDR1 SGHTA and CDR2 FQGNSA. The CDR3: CASSWGLFTDTQYF. CDR3 DNA sequence: TGTGCCAGCAGCTGGGGCCTTTTCACAGATACGCAGTATTTT.

The V gene is TRBV28, the J gene TRBJ2-7; D gene ambiguous. This CDR3 comprises 13 residues. Per the germline V gene, CDR1 is MDHEN and CDR2 is SYDVKM. V lost 5 bases and J 4 bases, leaving 12 bases between the germline ends. CDR3 sequence: CASSLGSRYEQYF. CDR3 bases: TGTGCCAGCAGTCTCGGGTCTAGATACGAGCAGTACTTC.

The CDR3 sequence: CASSLGLAGGRTDTQYF. Here the CDR3 DNA reads TGTGCCAGCAGCTTAGGACTAGCGGGGGGCCGAACAGATACGCAGTATTTT. The chain carries TRBV9 and TRBJ2-3, with TRBD2 identical over 14 bases. The junction had 7 bases not matched to a gene; V was cut back by 4 bases and J by 3 bases. The CDR3 is 17 amino acids. The germline V gene has CDR1 SGDLS and CDR2 YYNGEE.

This clone was counted a single time. The rearrangement uses TRBV7-8 and TRBJ2-5; TRBD2 might be the D (6 bases). The germline V gene has CDR1 SGHVS and CDR2 FQNEAQ. CDR3 length: 16 amino acids. V lost 4 bases, J lost 2 bases, and 17 bases lay in between. Here the CDR3 reads CASSSLVGLNQETQYF. The CDR3 DNA is TGTGCCAGCAGCTCACTAGTGGGACTGAATCAAGAGACCCAGTACTTC.

V is TRBV4-1 and J is TRBJ2-7; the match to TRBD1 covers 8 bases. Germline values: CDR1 MGHRA, CDR2 YSYEKL. The junction had 7 bases not matched to a gene; V was cut back by 4 bases and J by 2 bases. This CDR3 contains 15 residues. The CDR3 DNA sequence: TGCGCCAGCAGCCTTCATAGGACAGGGACCTACGAGCAGTACTTC. Amino acid sequence: CASSLHRTGTYEQYF.

The chain is built from TRBV6-5 and TRBJ2-2; a possible D gene is TRBD2 (7 bases). The CDR3 contains 15 residues. Germline values: CDR1 MNHEY, CDR2 SVGAGI. V gave up 2 bases and J gave up 4 bases, with 11 bases separating them. The CDR3 DNA reads TGTGCCAGCAGTTACACGGGGGGCGTCACCGGGGAGCTGTTTTTT. It specifies CASSYTGGVTGELFF.

This chain connects TRBV28 to TRBJ1-5; 12 bases line up with TRBD1. Germline-derived CDR1 and CDR2 are MDHEN and SYDVKM. The CDR3 has 18 residues. With V trimmed by 3 bases and J by 1 base, 7 bases remained unmatched. The CDR3 bases are TGTGCCAGCAGTTTCGGGACAGGGGGCCTGTGGAGCAATCAGCCCCAGCATTTT. Translating it yields CASSFGTGGLWSNQPQHF.

The rearrangement links TRBV7-9 to TRBJ1-4, with D possibly being TRBD1 (5 bases). Deletions cut 3 bases from V and 8 bases from J, with 19 bases between. This CDR3 has 16 residues. The V gene's germline CDR1 is SEHNR and CDR2 FQNEAQ (reference sequence). The CDR3 here is CASSFPTPGKGEKLFF. The CDR3, as DNA: TGTGCCAGCAGCTTCCCTACCCCGGGTAAGGGGGAAAAACTGTTTTTT. Variable domain in full (rest from reference TRBV7-9 and TRBJ1-4): DTGVSQNPRHKITKRGQNVTFRCDPISEHNRLYWYRQTLGQGPEFLTYFQNEAQLEKSRLLSDRFSAERPKGSFSTLEIQRTEQGDSAMYLCASSFPTPGKGEKLFFGSGTQLSVL.

With regard to this clone: Mismatch with germline at one junction end may stem from a read error. This sample also contains other DNA sequences that code for the same CDR3. V and J are TRBV5-6 and TRBJ1-6; D gene unclear. The CDR3 contains 12 residues. Germline V gene lookup returns CDR1 SGHDT and CDR2 YYEEEE. CDR3: CASSLGNSPLHF. CDR3 DNA: TGTGCCAGCAGTTTGGGGAATTCACCCCTCCACTTT.

The rearrangement uses TRBV5-1 and TRBJ1-6, with 9 bases identical to TRBD1. This CDR3 contains 17 residues. V shed 2 bases and J 6 bases; nucleotides not matched to a gene: 9. Per germline, CDR1 SGHRS and CDR2 YFSETQ. This CDR3 is CASSLMGQGAINSPLHF. As DNA, the CDR3 is TGCGCCAGCAGCTTAATGGGACAGGGCGCCATTAATTCACCCCTCCACTTT.

On this clone itself: This same CDR3 is encoded by further DNA sequences in the sample. The chain recombines TRBV30 with TRBJ1-1; D remains ambiguous. The CDR3 consists of 13 residues. Germline values: CDR1 GTSNPN, CDR2 SVGIG (reference sequence). The ends were cut back, 0 bases at V and 3 bases at J, with 8 bases in the middle. The CDR3 spells CAWSVLWDTEAFF. As DNA, the CDR3 is TGTGCCTGGAGTGTACTTTGGGACACTGAAGCTTTCTTT.

Worth noting for this clone: The sample carries other DNA sequences with the same CDR3. This chain connects TRBV29-1 to TRBJ2-7; weak D call: TRBD2 (5 bases). Germline lookup yields CDR1 SQVTM and CDR2 ANQGSEA. This CDR3 has 12 amino acids. Trimming cost V 4 bases and J 0 bases, with 7 bases left between them. CDR3 residues: CSVGETSYEQYF. The CDR3 coding sequence is TGCAGCGTTGGGGAGACCTCCTACGAGCAGTACTTC.

The genes are TRBV5-4 and TRBJ2-5; a weak D match, TRBD1 (6 bases). CDR1 is SGHNT, CDR2 YYREEE, per germline (reference sequence). The CDR3 totals 15 residues. V was clipped by 4 bases and J by 5 bases, with 18 bases between them. The CDR3 coding sequence is TGTGCCAGCAGCCGGGACACCACAATCCAGGAGACCCAGTACTTC. This sequence encodes CASSRDTTIQETQYF.

This CDR3 reads CASRVVGGRDQETQYF. DNA for the CDR3: TGTGCCAGCCGGGTCGTAGGAGGGAGGGACCAAGAGACCCAGTACTTC. The chain couples TRBV7-9 to TRBJ2-5; the match to TRBD2 covers 7 bases. Trimming at V came to 8 bases and at J to 0 bases, leaving 12 bases not matched to a gene. Germline lookup yields CDR1 SEHNR and CDR2 FQNEAQ (reference sequence). The CDR3 length is 16 residues.

V gene TRBV30 combines with J gene TRBJ2-1; possibly TRBD2 for D (6 bases). In germline, CDR1 is GTSNPN, CDR2 SVGIG (reference sequence). The length of the CDR3 is 15 residues. V lost 0 bases, J lost 4 bases, and 13 bases lay in between. The CDR3 spells CAWSVAGPPYNEQFF. CDR3 bases: TGTGCCTGGAGTGTCGCGGGGCCCCCTTACAATGAGCAGTTCTTC.

V and J are TRBV11-2 and TRBJ1-2, with a tentative D call TRBD1 (5 bases). Trimming took 5 bases from V and 0 from J, leaving 13 bases between them. Germline-derived CDR1 and CDR2 are SGHAT and FQNNGV. CDR3 length: 15 amino acids. The CDR3 spells CASSVTGESNYGYTF. In nucleotides, the CDR3 is TGTGCCAGCAGCGTAACAGGAGAATCTAACTATGGCTACACCTTC.

The chain has TRBV6-5 and TRBJ1-1; maybe TRBD1 (6 bases). Germline values: CDR1 MNHEY, CDR2 SVGAGI. V dropped 2 bases and J dropped 5 bases, with 12 bases sitting between them. There are 14 residues in the CDR3. The CDR3 protein is CASSYIVTGTEAFF. The DNA for the CDR3 is TGTGCCAGCAGTTACATAGTAACAGGGACTGAAGCTTTCTTT.

This rearrangement joins TRBV5-1 to TRBJ2-3; the D is unclear. The CDR3 is made up of 13 amino acids. Germline CDR1 SGHRS, CDR2 YFSETQ. V lost 0 bases to trimming and J lost 4 bases, with 6 bases between them. CDR3 nucleotides: TGCGCCAGCAGCTTGGCTGTCGCAGATACGCAGTATTTT. Translated, it gives CASSLAVADTQYF.

J is TRBJ1-2 and V is TRBV27; a weak D match, TRBD1 (6 bases). The V and J ends lost 9 bases and 3 bases respectively, with 17 bases between them. This CDR3 is built from 14 residues. CDR1 and CDR2 (germline): MNHEY, SMNVEV (reference sequence). The CDR3 loop reads CASGRRGTYYGYTF. DNA for the CDR3: TGTGCCAGTGGGAGGAGGGGGACGTACTATGGCTACACCTTC.

Here the CDR3 reads CASSKRHRGSPGNTIYF. The CDR3 nucleotides read TGTGCCAGCAGCAAACGTCACCGGGGTTCGCCTGGAAACACCATATATTTT. The chain is built from TRBV21-1 and TRBJ1-3. TRBV21-1 is marked as a pseudogene. The CDR3 sequence is 17 residues long.

V gene TRBV27 combines with J gene TRBJ2-3; possibly TRBD1 or TRBD2 for D (6 bases each). Per the germline V gene, CDR1 is MNHEY and CDR2 is SMNVEV (reference sequence). Trimming stripped 5 bases from V and 6 bases from J, with 18 bases between. This CDR3 has 15 amino acids. DNA for the CDR3: TGTGCCAGCAGTCCCGGGGGCCCAGATTCGGATACGCAGTATTTT. Its protein product is CASSPGGPDSDTQYF.

J is TRBJ2-5 and V is TRBV6-5, with TRBD2 identical over 9 bases. V lost 1 base and J lost 1; bases outside the gene matches: 4. The CDR3 has 16 amino acids. CDR1 is MNHEY, CDR2 SVGAGI, per germline. Here the CDR3 reads CASSYLREGPQETQYF. For the CDR3, the DNA is TGTGCCAGCAGTTACTTGCGGGAGGGCCCCCAAGAGACCCAGTACTTC.

The chain is built from TRBV5-1 and TRBJ2-3; 10 bases line up with TRBD2. Germline lookup yields CDR1 SGHRS and CDR2 YFSETQ. Trimming at V came to 0 bases and at J to 1 base, leaving 5 bases not matched to a gene. The CDR3 is 17 amino acids. This CDR3 is CASSLDRAGGGTDTQYF. In nucleotides, the CDR3 is TGCGCCAGCAGCTTGGACCGAGCGGGAGGGGGCACAGATACGCAGTATTTT.

Only a few counts were recorded for this clone. The sample holds other DNA sequences that translate to the same CDR3. The chain combines TRBV6-5 with TRBJ2-2; no definite D call. V was pared by 2 bases and J by 5 bases, with 3 bases between. Germline V gives CDR1 MNHEY, CDR2 SVGAGI. This CDR3 comprises 12 residues. CDR3 amino acids: CASSYGTGELFF. The CDR3 coding sequence is TGTGCCAGCAGTTACGGGACCGGGGAGCTGTTTTTT.

This clone was detected only once. V is TRBV5-4 and J is TRBJ2-7; 8 positions match TRBD2. The CDR3 extends over 17 amino acids. J gave up 0 bases and V 4 bases, and 12 bases lay outside the gene matches. The germline gives CDR1 SGHNT, CDR2 YYREEE (reference sequence). The CDR3 coding sequence is TGTGCCAGCAGCCTGCTGACGGGGCGGGGGGCCTCCTACGAGCAGTACTTC. The encoded protein is CASSLLTGRGASYEQYF.

V is TRBV27 and J is TRBJ2-2; 7 nucleotides agree with TRBD2. Germline V gives CDR1 MNHEY, CDR2 SMNVEV (reference sequence). This CDR3 region has 14 residues. V was clipped by 6 bases and J by 6 bases; unmatched bases: 7. The CDR3 sequence: CASRRTGGAGELFF. In DNA, the CDR3 is TGTGCCAGCAGACGGACGGGGGGTGCCGGGGAGCTGTTTTTT.

V usage is TRBV7-8 and J usage is TRBJ2-1; D is uncertain. The germline V and J ends were trimmed by 1 base and 4 bases, with 11 bases remaining between them. Germline V CDR1 and CDR2: SGHVS, FQNEAQ. The CDR3 is made up of 15 amino acids. CDR3 loop: CASSLVGFAYNEQFF. The CDR3 DNA follows: TGTGCCAGCAGCTTAGTGGGGTTCGCGTACAATGAGCAGTTCTTC.

CDR3 amino acids: CASSFWTGQGYTF. The DNA for the CDR3 is TGTGCCAGCAGTTTCTGGACAGGGCAAGGCTACACCTTC. J is TRBJ1-2 and V is TRBV6-5; 8 bases line up with TRBD1. This CDR3 is 13 amino acids long. With 4 bases clipped from V and 8 bases from J, the junction kept 6 bases outside the gene matches. Germline V CDR1 and CDR2: MNHEY, SVGAGI.

The J gene is TRBJ1-3, the V gene TRBV13; D is undetermined. CDR1 PRHDT and CDR2 FYEKMQ come from the germline V gene (reference sequence). Between the trimmed V and J ends, which lost 6 bases and 0 bases, there was a span of 6 bases. The CDR3 extends over 13 amino acids. In DNA form, the CDR3 reads TGTGCCAGCAGTCCCCACTCTGGAAACACCATATATTTT. This gives the protein CASSPHSGNTIYF.

The chain is built from TRBV7-8 and TRBJ2-7, with D possibly matching TRBD1 (7 bases). This CDR3 region has 13 residues. Germline-derived CDR1 and CDR2 are SGHVS and FQNEAQ. Trimming took 3 bases from V and 5 from J, leaving 11 bases between them. CDR3 region: CASSFGGGNEQYF. In DNA form, the CDR3 reads TGTGCCAGCAGCTTTGGAGGGGGCAACGAGCAGTACTTC.